The rows below give T cell receptor beta chains drawn from one sample of a study of blood T cells in healthy people across ages. TCRdb reprocessed the 5' RACE reads via MiXCR and lists one record per CDR3 protein. The sample holds 1,100,000 or so distinct CDR3 sequences, roughly 45% seen once. Source material: blood. The receptors originated from a woman aged 60-70 years in good health. Each CDR3 is given with its conserved first and last residue. Each record gives: J gene, clone size, V gene, D gene, CDR3 DNA, CDR3 protein. D genes are given only for firm matches. The size entry is marked missing in some rows and otherwise reads once, few, many or a size class.

TRBJ2-7 | NA | TRBV5-8 | TRBD1 | TGTGCCAGCAGCTCGGACAGGAATTCCTACGAGCAGTACTTC | CASSSDRNSYEQYF
TRBJ2-7 | few | TRBV7-9 | NA | TGTGCCAGCAGCCTACCGGGCGGTGCCGATTCCTACGAGCAGTACTTC | CASSLPGGADSYEQYF
TRBJ2-7 | NA | TRBV20-1 | NA | TGCAGTGCTAGAAGGCCGGGCGCGGTTTACGAGCAGTACTTC | CSARRPGAVYEQYF
TRBJ1-6 | NA | TRBV30 | TRBD1 | TGTGCCTGGAAGGACAGGTATAATTCACCCCTCCACTTT | CAWKDRYNSPLHF
TRBJ2-7 | NA | TRBV20-1 | NA | TGCAGTGCTTGGGGCAGGGATCTCTCCCCCTACGAGCAGTACTTC | CSAWGRDLSPYEQYF
TRBJ2-7 | NA | TRBV7-8 | TRBD2 | TGTGCCAGCAGCTCCCCAAGACTAGCGGGAGGCTCGGCCCGGTCCTACGAGCAGTACTTC | CASSSPRLAGGSARSYEQYF
TRBJ2-7 | NA | TRBV4-1 | NA | TGCGCCAGCAGCCCGAGGTGGCAGCGGCAGAACAATGAGCAGTACTTC | CASSPRWQRQNNEQYF
TRBJ2-3 | few | TRBV6-5 | TRBD2 | TGTGCCAGCAGTTACTCGGCTAGCGGGAGCAGAGATACGCAGTATTTT | CASSYSASGSRDTQYF
TRBJ2-7 | NA | TRBV7-6 | NA | TGTGCCAGCAGCCCGTTTGACGGGACCTACGAGCAGTACTTC | CASSPFDGTYEQYF
TRBJ2-7 | few | TRBV14 | NA | TGTGCCAGCAGCCAGCCCGACAGCTACGAGCAGTACTTC | CASSQPDSYEQYF
TRBJ2-3 | NA | TRBV9 | TRBD2 | TGTGCCAGCAGCGCCGGACTAGCATGGACAGATACGCAGTATTTT | CASSAGLAWTDTQYF
TRBJ2-1 | few | TRBV4-2 | TRBD2 | TGTGCCAGCAGCCAAGATTACCGGCGGGAGGGTCTGCAGTTCTTC | CASSQDYRREGLQFF
TRBJ1-2 | NA | TRBV6-2/TRBV6-3 | TRBD1 | TGTGCCAGCAGTAACCCCGGGACAGGGGGCGGCTACACCTTC | CASSNPGTGGGYTF
TRBJ2-1 | NA | TRBV20-1 | NA | TGCAGTGCTAGAATGGCGGGCGCACTCGAACGTAATGAGCAGTTCTTC | CSARMAGALERNEQFF
TRBJ2-5 | NA | TRBV21-1 | NA | TGTGCCAGCAGCAAAGCTCTCACCTTAGCGGGAGAGCCCCAAGAGACCCAGTACTTC | CASSKALTLAGEPQETQYF
TRBJ2-7 | few | TRBV20-1 | TRBD2 | TGCAGTGCTAGAGGAGGCGGGAGGATCTCCTACGAGCAGTACTTC | CSARGGGRISYEQYF
TRBJ2-3 | NA | TRBV7-9 | NA | TGTACCAGCAGCCGGAGCGTCTCCGGCACAGATACGCAGTATTTT | CTSSRSVSGTDTQYF
TRBJ2-5 | NA | TRBV29-1 | TRBD1 | TGCAGCGTAGCCGGGACAGCCTCCCAAGAGACCCAGTACTTC | CSVAGTASQETQYF
TRBJ1-1 | NA | TRBV20-1 | TRBD1 | TGCAGTGCTAGGGAGGGGGCGCGGAACACTGAAGCTTTCTTT | CSAREGARNTEAFF
TRBJ2-1 | NA | TRBV7-9 | TRBD2 | TGTGCCAGCAGCCCGACTAGCGGGCGTTTTCGAGAGCAGTTCTTC | CASSPTSGRFREQFF
TRBJ1-2 | NA | TRBV25-1 | NA | TGTGCCAGCAGTGGCCCGTGGGGAGGGCTCTATGGCTACACCTTC | CASSGPWGGLYGYTF
TRBJ2-3 | NA | TRBV20-1 | TRBD2 | TGCAGTGCTAGGAGCCTAGCGGGAGGGGGAGATACGCAGTATTTT | CSARSLAGGGDTQYF
TRBJ1-2 | NA | TRBV27 | NA | TGTGCCAGCAGTTTTTGGAACTCCTATGGCTACACCTTC | CASSFWNSYGYTF
TRBJ2-3 | few | TRBV10-3 | NA | TGTGCCATCAGTGAGTACGCAACAGTTCAGTATTTT | CAISEYATVQYF
TRBJ1-5 | NA | TRBV14 | NA | TGTGCCAGCAGCCAAGGAGGGTGGAATCAGCCCCAGCATTTT | CASSQGGWNQPQHF
TRBJ2-7 | NA | TRBV21-1 | NA | TGTGCCAGCAGCAAAGGGACAGAACGATACGAGCAGTACTTC | CASSKGTERYEQYF
TRBJ1-1 | NA | TRBV6-4 | NA | TGTGCCAGCAGTGACTCGAGTCTGGCTGAAGCTTTCTTT | CASSDSSLAEAFF
TRBJ1-5 | NA | TRBV3-1 | NA | TGTGCCAGCAGCCAAGATTGGGACCAGCCCCAGCATTTT | CASSQDWDQPQHF
TRBJ2-5 | NA | TRBV30 | TRBD2 | TGTGCCTGGGGGACCGGGACTAGCCTTCAAGAGACCCAGTACTTC | CAWGTGTSLQETQYF
TRBJ2-3 | NA | TRBV6-5 | TRBD2 | TGTGCCAGCAGACCGCCCGGGACTAGCGTCACAGATACGCAGTATTTT | CASRPPGTSVTDTQYF
TRBJ2-5 | many | TRBV7-2 | NA | TGTGCCAGCAGCTTATCTCTCGAGACGGGGACGACCCAGTACTTC | CASSLSLETGTTQYF
TRBJ2-7 | once | TRBV25-1 | TRBD1 | TGTGCCAGCGGTATATCGGGACAGGGGGTAGGCTCCTACGAGCAGTACTTC | CASGISGQGVGSYEQYF
TRBJ2-7 | NA | TRBV4-1 | NA | TGCGCCAGCAGAGATAAAGTTTGGGAGTCCTACGAGCAGTACTTC | CASRDKVWESYEQYF
TRBJ1-2 | NA | TRBV20-1 | TRBD1 | TGCAGTGCTAGTTCCCGGACAGGGAACGACCCCCGGTCTGGCTACACCTTC | CSASSRTGNDPRSGYTF
TRBJ2-7 | few | TRBV7-9 | NA | TGTGCCAGCAGCCGCCGGGACTTACTTGACTACGAGCAGTACTTC | CASSRRDLLDYEQYF
TRBJ2-5 | once | TRBV6-2/TRBV6-3 | NA | TGTGCCAGCAGTCCCCCTACGGGGTTAGAGACCCGGTACTTC | CASSPPTGLETRYF
TRBJ2-3 | NA | TRBV28 | NA | TGTGCCAGCGACGACCAGTTGGATACGCAGTATTTT | CASDDQLDTQYF